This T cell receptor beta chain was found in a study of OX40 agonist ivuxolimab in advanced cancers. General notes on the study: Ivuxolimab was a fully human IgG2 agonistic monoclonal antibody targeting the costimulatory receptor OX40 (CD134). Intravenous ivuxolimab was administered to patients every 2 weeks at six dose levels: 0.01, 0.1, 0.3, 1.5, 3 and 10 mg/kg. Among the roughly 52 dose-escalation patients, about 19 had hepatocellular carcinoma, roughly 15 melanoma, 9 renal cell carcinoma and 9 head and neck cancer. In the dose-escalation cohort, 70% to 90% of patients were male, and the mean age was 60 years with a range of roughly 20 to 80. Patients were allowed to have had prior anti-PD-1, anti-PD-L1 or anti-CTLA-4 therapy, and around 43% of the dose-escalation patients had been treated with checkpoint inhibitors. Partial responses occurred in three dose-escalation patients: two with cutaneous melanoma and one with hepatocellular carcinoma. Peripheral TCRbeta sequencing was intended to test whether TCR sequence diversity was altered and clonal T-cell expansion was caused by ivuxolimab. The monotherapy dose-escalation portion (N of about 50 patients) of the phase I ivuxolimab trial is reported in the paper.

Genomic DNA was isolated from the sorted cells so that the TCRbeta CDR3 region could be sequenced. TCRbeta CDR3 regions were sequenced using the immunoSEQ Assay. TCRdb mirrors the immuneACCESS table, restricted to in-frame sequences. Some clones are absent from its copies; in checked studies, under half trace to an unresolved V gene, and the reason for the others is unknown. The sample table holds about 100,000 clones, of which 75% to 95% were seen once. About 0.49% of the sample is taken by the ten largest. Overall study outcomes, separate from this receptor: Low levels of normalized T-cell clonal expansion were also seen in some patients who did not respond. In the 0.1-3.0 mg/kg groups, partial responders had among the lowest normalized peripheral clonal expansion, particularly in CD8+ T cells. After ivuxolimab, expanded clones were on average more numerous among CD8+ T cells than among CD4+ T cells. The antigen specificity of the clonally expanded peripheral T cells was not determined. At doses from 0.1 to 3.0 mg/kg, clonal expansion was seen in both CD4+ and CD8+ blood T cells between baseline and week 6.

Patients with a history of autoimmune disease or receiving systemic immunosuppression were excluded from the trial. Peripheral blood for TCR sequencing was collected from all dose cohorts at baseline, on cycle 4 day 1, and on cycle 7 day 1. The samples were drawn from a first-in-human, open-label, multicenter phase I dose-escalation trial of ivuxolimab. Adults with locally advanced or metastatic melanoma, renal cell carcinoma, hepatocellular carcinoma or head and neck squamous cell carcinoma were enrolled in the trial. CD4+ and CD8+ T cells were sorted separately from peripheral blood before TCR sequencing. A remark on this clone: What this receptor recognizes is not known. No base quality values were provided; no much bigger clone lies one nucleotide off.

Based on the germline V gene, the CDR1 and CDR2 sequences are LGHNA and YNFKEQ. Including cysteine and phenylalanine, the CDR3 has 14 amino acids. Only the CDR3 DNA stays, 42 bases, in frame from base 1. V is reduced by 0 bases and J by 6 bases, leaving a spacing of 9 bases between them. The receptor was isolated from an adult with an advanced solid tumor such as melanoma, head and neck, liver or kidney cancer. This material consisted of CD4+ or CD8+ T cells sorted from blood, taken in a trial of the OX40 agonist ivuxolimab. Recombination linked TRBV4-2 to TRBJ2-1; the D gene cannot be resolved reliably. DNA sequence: TGTGCCAGCAGCCAAGATCCTGTCGTCAATGAGCAGTTCTTC. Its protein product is CASSQDPVVNEQFF.